This T cell receptor beta chain was recorded in a study of cytotoxic CD8 clonotypes in ibrutinib-treated CLL. Study overall: Response samples came after a median 12 months of treatment, range 6 to 36. Mean productive templates were about 260,000; mean productive rearrangements were around 91,000. Study outcomes and limitations: The study found baseline clonality above age-matched healthy donors, tracking circulating CD8+ T-cell counts.

Trimming removed 4 bases from V and 0 bases from J; junction bases left unmatched: 5. Per germline, CDR1 SGHRS and CDR2 YFSETQ. The CDR3 is 15 amino acids. Only a few counts were recorded for this clone. The target antigen is unknown. TCRdb's copy holds only in-frame clones and misses some; the assay was immunoSEQ multiplex PCR. The table records over 70,000 clones, about 82% of them present only once. Sample: PBMCs, taken before ibrutinib treatment. This TCR was sampled from a human donor with chronic lymphocytic leukemia. This chain connects TRBV5-1 to TRBJ2-3; 7 bases are a match to TRBD2. CDR3 in DNA: TGCGCCAGCAGCCGGGGGGATCCTAGCACAGATACGCAGTATTTT. As protein: CASSRGDPSTDTQYF.